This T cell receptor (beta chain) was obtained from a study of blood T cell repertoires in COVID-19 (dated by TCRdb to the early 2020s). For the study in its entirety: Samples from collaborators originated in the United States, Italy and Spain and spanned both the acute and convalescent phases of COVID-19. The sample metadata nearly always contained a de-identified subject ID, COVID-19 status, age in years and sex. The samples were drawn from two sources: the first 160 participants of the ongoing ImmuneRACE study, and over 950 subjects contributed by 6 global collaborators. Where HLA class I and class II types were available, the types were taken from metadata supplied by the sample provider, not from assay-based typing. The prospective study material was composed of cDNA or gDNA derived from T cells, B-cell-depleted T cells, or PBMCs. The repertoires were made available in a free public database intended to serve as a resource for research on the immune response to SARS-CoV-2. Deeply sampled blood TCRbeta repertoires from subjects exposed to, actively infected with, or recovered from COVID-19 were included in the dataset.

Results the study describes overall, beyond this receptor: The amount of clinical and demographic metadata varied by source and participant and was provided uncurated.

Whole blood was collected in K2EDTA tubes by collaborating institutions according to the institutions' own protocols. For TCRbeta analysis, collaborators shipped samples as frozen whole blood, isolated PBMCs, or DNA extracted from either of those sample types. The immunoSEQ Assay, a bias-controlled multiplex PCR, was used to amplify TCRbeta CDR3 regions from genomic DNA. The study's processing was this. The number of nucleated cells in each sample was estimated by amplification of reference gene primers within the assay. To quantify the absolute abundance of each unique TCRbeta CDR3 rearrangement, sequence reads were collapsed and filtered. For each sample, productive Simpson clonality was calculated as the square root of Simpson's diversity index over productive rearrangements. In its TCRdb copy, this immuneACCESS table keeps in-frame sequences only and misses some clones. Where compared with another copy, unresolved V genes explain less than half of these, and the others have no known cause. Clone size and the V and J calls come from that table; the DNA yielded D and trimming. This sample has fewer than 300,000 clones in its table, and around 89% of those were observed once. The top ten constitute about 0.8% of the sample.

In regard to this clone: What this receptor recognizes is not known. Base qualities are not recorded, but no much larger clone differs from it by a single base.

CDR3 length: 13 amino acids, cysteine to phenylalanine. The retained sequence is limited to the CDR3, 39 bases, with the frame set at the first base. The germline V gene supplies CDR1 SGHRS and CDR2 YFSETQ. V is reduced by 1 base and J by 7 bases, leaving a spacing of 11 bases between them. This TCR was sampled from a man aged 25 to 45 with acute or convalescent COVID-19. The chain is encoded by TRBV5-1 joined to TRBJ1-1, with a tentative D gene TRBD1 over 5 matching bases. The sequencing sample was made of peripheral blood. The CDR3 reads CASSLRGDSEAFF. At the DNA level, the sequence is TGCGCCAGCAGCTTGCGCGGTGACAGTGAAGCTTTCTTT.